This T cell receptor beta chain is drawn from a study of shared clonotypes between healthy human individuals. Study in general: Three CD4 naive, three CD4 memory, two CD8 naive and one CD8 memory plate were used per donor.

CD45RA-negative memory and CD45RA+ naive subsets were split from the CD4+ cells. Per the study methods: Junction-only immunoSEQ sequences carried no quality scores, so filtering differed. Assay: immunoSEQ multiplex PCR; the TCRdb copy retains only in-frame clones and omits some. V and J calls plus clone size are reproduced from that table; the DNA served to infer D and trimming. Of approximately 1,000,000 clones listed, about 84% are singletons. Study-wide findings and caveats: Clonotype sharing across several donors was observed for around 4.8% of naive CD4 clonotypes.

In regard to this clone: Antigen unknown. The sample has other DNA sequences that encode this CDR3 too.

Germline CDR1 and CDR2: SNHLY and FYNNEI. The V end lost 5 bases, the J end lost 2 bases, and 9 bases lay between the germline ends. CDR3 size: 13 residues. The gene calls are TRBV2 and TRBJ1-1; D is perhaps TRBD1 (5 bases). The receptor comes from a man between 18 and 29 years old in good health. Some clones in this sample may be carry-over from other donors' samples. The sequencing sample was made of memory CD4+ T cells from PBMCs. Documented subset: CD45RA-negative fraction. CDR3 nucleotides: TGTGCCAGCAGTAGGCAGGGTAACACTGAAGCTTTCTTT. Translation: CASSRQGNTEAFF.